This T cell receptor (beta chain) was identified during a study of blood T cell repertoires in COVID-19. Study summary: From T cells, B-cell-depleted T cells, or PBMCs came the material, which was cDNA or gDNA.

Clones were read by immunoSEQ multiplex PCR, and TCRdb kept only the in-frame ones, dropping some. The sample yields some 200,000 clones, 70% to 90% seen once. This clone is a singleton in its sample. Trimming cost V 0 bases and J 9 bases, with 12 bases left between them. From germline, CDR1 is SGHTA and CDR2 FQGTGA. CDR3 length: 15 amino acids. The sample was peripheral blood. This sequence joins TRBV7-3 and TRBJ1-6; tentative D call: TRBD1 (6 bases). The clonotype comes from an elderly man with acute or convalescent COVID-19. CDR3 protein: CASSLTTGWSSPLHF. As DNA, the CDR3 is TGTGCCAGCAGCTTAACAACAGGGTGGAGTTCACCCCTCCACTTT.